The 30 T cell receptor beta chains below all came from one sample that was sequenced in a study of blood T cells in healthy people across ages. It was with a sample-barcoded 5' primer and a J-beta primer mix that a second PCR of roughly 6 to 11 cycles was run. TCRdb redid the calling of the 5' RACE reads with MiXCR, one entry per CDR3 protein. The sample yields about a million distinct CDR3 sequences, under 50% seen once. Specimen: blood. The receptors were gathered from a man aged 25 to 40 in good health.

The rearrangement uses TRBV3-1 and TRBJ2-5, with 7 bases fitting TRBD1. The CDR3 consists of 16 residues. With 4 bases clipped from V and 13 bases from J, the junction kept 21 bases outside the gene matches. Germline CDR1 is LGHDT and CDR2 is YNNKEL (reference sequence). The CDR3 region has the DNA TGTGCCAGCAGCCTACATGGGAGACAGGGTCGATACGAGCGGTACTTC. This codes for CASSLHGRQGRYERYF.

In this sample, this clonotype turned up a few times. The chain carries TRBV29-1 and TRBJ1-2; D is uncertain. The germline V gene encodes CDR1 SQVTM and CDR2 ANQGSEA. V gave up 5 bases and J gave up 2 bases, with 15 bases separating them. This CDR3 has 14 residues. The DNA for the CDR3 is TGCAGCGTTCCCCTCGCAGGTACCAACTATGGCTACACCTTC. Its protein product is CSVPLAGTNYGYTF.

As regards this clonotype: A read error is possible here, since a much larger clone lies one base away. V and J are TRBV6-4 and TRBJ2-3; 11 bases are a match to TRBD2. The CDR3 extends over 15 amino acids. V was pared by 9 bases and J by 2 bases, with 7 bases of the junction left unmatched. CDR1 and CDR2 (germline): MRHNA, SNTAGT. CDR3 DNA sequence: TGTGCCAGTGCCGGGACTAGCGGCGCCACAGATACGCAGTATTTT. It yields the protein CASAGTSGATDTQYF.

The V gene is TRBV3-1, the J gene TRBJ2-7; tentative D call: TRBD1 (5 bases). V was trimmed by 4 bases and J by 1 base, leaving 11 bases between them. This CDR3 contains 14 residues. Germline V gene data show CDR1 as LGHDT and CDR2 as YNNKEL (reference sequence). This chain's CDR3 is CASSRQGRSYEQYF. The CDR3 DNA reads as TGTGCCAGCAGCCGGCAGGGTCGTTCCTACGAGCAGTACTTC.

The rearrangement uses TRBV5-4 and TRBJ2-5; D perhaps matches TRBD2 (6 bases). Germline V CDR1 and CDR2: SGHNT, YYREEE (reference sequence). This CDR3 is 16 amino acids long. Trimming removed 0 bases from V and 1 base from J, with 13 bases in between. The CDR3 is CASSLDPMGGQETQYF. The CDR3 nucleotides are TGTGCCAGCAGCTTGGATCCGATGGGGGGCCAAGAGACCCAGTACTTC.

V and J are TRBV28 and TRBJ2-7; a possible D gene is TRBD2 (6 bases). Germline V lookup: CDR1 MDHEN, CDR2 SYDVKM. CDR3 length: 16 residues. Trimming left V 6 bases short and J 2 bases short, with 20 bases between. CDR3 amino acids: CASRRSGRTFPYEQYF. The CDR3, as DNA: TGTGCCAGCAGAAGATCGGGGAGGACGTTTCCCTACGAGCAGTACTTC.

The chain employs TRBV3-1 and TRBJ2-6; D gene uncertain. V was pared by 6 bases and J by 5 bases, with 14 bases between. The CDR3 totals 15 residues. Germline V CDR1 and CDR2: LGHDT, YNNKEL (reference sequence). CDR3 in amino acids: CASSPDRVRANVLTF. The DNA for the CDR3 is TGTGCCAGCAGTCCGGACCGAGTCAGGGCCAACGTCCTGACTTTC.

V and J are TRBV11-2 and TRBJ1-2; D ambiguous. The V end was cut by 5 bases, the J end by 2 bases, with 15 bases between. Germline CDR1 reads SGHAT; CDR2 reads FQNNGV. The length of the CDR3 is 15 residues. CDR3 sequence (DNA): TGTGCCAGCAGCACGAGACCCGAATCAAACTATGGCTACACCTTC. It is translated as CASSTRPESNYGYTF.

About this clonotype: Germline and junction disagree at one end, which may indicate a read error. The chain is built from TRBV20-1 and TRBJ2-5, with 12 nucleotides matching TRBD2. The CDR3 length is 14 residues. Germline CDR1 is DFQATT and CDR2 is SNEGSKA (reference sequence). The CDR3 DNA sequence: TGCAGTGCTAGTGGACTAGCGGGACAAGAGGCCCAGTACTTC. The encoded protein is CSASGLAGQEAQYF.

The V and J genes are TRBV29-1 and TRBJ2-5; D is undetermined. V was trimmed by 3 bases and J by 5 bases, leaving 7 bases between them. The germline gives CDR1 SQVTM, CDR2 ANQGSEA. The CDR3 consists of 11 residues. The CDR3 sequence is CSVDSPETQYF. The CDR3 nucleotides read TGCAGCGTTGACTCTCCCGAGACCCAGTACTTC.

This chain connects TRBV10-3 to TRBJ1-6, with 7 bases lining up with TRBD1. This CDR3 region has 15 residues. The germline V gene has CDR1 ENHRY and CDR2 SYGVKD. The junction had 8 bases not matched to a gene; V was cut back by 6 bases and J by 6 bases. The CDR3: CAISDMDRSNSPLHF. The CDR3 region has the DNA TGTGCCATCAGCGACATGGACAGGTCTAATTCACCCCTCCACTTT.

The chain recombines TRBV4-2 with TRBJ2-1, with 8 nucleotides matching TRBD2. The last part of the DNA fits TRBJ2-7 better; the J call may be wrong. The germline CDR1 and CDR2 sequences are LGHNA and YNFKEQ. This CDR3 has 16 amino acids. The CDR3, as DNA: TGTGCCAGCAGCCAAGATGGAGCGGGGGCTTACAATGAGCAGTACTTC. Amino acids: CASSQDGAGAYNEQYF.

The rearrangement uses TRBV20-1 and TRBJ2-4; 7 bases agree with TRBD1. Gene TRBJ2-7 matches the end of the DNA better, so the J call may be wrong. The CDR3 is 14 amino acids. Germline loops: CDR1 DFQATT, CDR2 SNEGSKA (reference sequence). CDR3 nucleotides: TGCAGTGCTACACCGGGACAGTCCGCCTACGAGCAGTACTTC. Protein sequence: CSATPGQSAYEQYF.

The chain carries TRBV20-1 and TRBJ2-3; 7 bases are shared with TRBD2. Germline V gene data show CDR1 as DFQATT and CDR2 as SNEGSKA (reference sequence). This CDR3 is built from 14 residues. V dropped 6 bases and J dropped 1; count of bases not matched to a gene: 7. Here the CDR3 reads CSARRGVRTDTQYF. CDR3 sequence (DNA): TGCAGTGCGAGACGGGGGGTCCGCACAGATACGCAGTATTTT.

V is TRBV7-2 and J is TRBJ2-3; D not certain. CDR1 and CDR2 (germline): SGHTA, FQGNSA. The V and J ends lost 1 base and 7 bases respectively, with 6 bases between them. CDR3 length: 12 amino acids. As DNA, the CDR3 is TGTGCCAGCAGCTTAGGTAGCCATACGCAGTATTTT. Translated: CASSLGSHTQYF.

V and J are TRBV10-3 and TRBJ1-1; 9 bases are shared with TRBD1. The junction had 9 bases not matched to a gene; V was cut back by 2 bases and J by 5 bases. CDR3 length: 16 residues. Germline V CDR1 and CDR2: ENHRY, SYGVKD. DNA for the CDR3: TGTGCCATCAGTGAGATCCTGACAGGGGGGAGGACTGAAGCTTTCTTT. Protein: CAISEILTGGRTEAFF.

This clonotype was seen only once. This chain connects TRBV5-1 to TRBJ2-1, with 8 bases lining up with TRBD1. The CDR3 contains 16 residues. V lost 4 bases to trimming and J lost 4 bases; unmatched junction nucleotides: 10. Germline V CDR1 and CDR2: SGHRS, YFSETQ. The CDR3: CASSRGQGAQYNEQFF. The CDR3 coding sequence is TGCGCCAGCAGCAGAGGACAGGGAGCTCAGTACAATGAGCAGTTCTTC.

J is TRBJ2-3 and V is TRBV14; D is unresolved. CDR1 is SGHDN and CDR2 is FVKESK in the germline V gene. The CDR3 spans 14 residues. V lost 4 bases to trimming and J lost 7 bases, with 15 bases between them. The CDR3 DNA follows: TGTGCCAGCAGCCTTACGTCGTTTATGTATACGCAGTATTTT. This codes for CASSLTSFMYTQYF.

This clonotype has a handful of counts. The chain has TRBV29-1 and TRBJ2-1, with unresolved D. V was shortened by 5 bases and J by 8 bases, with 10 bases between the two germline ends. Germline values: CDR1 SQVTM, CDR2 ANQGSEA. The CDR3 is 11 amino acids. The CDR3 DNA is TGCAGCGTTCCACTTGGGCATGAGCAGTTCTTC. Amino acid sequence: CSVPLGHEQFF.

This sequence joins TRBV7-2 and TRBJ1-2, with TRBD1 as a possible D gene (5 bases). Germline CDR1 is SGHTA and CDR2 is FQGNSA. The length of the CDR3 is 14 residues. V lost 0 bases to trimming and J lost 4 bases, with 9 bases between them. The CDR3 bases are TGTGCCAGCAGCTTAGCCCAGGGCCCCTATGGCTACACCTTC. It is translated as CASSLAQGPYGYTF.

Only a few counts were recorded for this clonotype. The rearrangement uses TRBV27 and TRBJ1-6; unclear D gene. Germline V lookup: CDR1 MNHEY, CDR2 SMNVEV (reference sequence). The CDR3 has 13 residues. The ends were cut back, 6 bases at V and 8 bases at J, with 11 bases in the middle. The CDR3 coding sequence is TGTGCCAGCAGGGACCGAAGATATTCACCCCTCCACTTT. Translation: CASRDRRYSPLHF.

This clonotype was seen only a few times. This chain joins TRBV11-3 and TRBJ2-2; maybe TRBD1 (6 bases). There are 14 residues in the CDR3. Germline-derived CDR1 and CDR2 are SGHNT and YENEEA. Trimming took off 8 bases at V and 5 bases at J, with 15 bases between the two ends. The CDR3 region is CASGALQGTGELFF. As DNA, the CDR3 is TGTGCCAGCGGAGCCCTACAGGGTACCGGGGAGCTGTTTTTT.

This clonotype occurred a few times. The V call is TRBV10-3, the J call TRBJ1-1; 10 bases line up with TRBD1. The CDR3 consists of 12 residues. In germline, CDR1 is ENHRY, CDR2 SYGVKD. The junction had 2 bases not matched to a gene; V was cut back by 6 bases and J by 7 bases. This CDR3 is CAISGQGGEAFF. CDR3 DNA sequence: TGTGCCATCAGCGGACAGGGGGGTGAAGCTTTCTTT.

This clonotype was counted a few times. The V call is TRBV7-8, the J call TRBJ2-1; D gene unclear. The CDR3 loop spans 16 amino acids. Per germline, CDR1 SGHVS and CDR2 FQNEAQ. V dropped 1 base and J dropped 2 bases, with 12 bases sitting between them. CDR3 sequence (DNA): TGTGCCAGCAGCTTAGGCGCGACGGGTCCCTACAATGAGCAGTTCTTC. Protein sequence: CASSLGATGPYNEQFF.

This clonotype was observed a few times. V usage is TRBV20-1 and J usage is TRBJ2-1; D is unresolved. The CDR3 is made up of 14 amino acids. The V and J ends lost 2 bases and 6 bases respectively, with 14 bases between them. In germline, CDR1 is DFQATT, CDR2 SNEGSKA (reference sequence). DNA of the CDR3: TGCAGTGCTAGACGTTTGGCAGGTCCCAATGAGCAGTTCTTC. Its protein product is CSARRLAGPNEQFF.

In its sample, this clonotype was seen a few times. The rearrangement links TRBV30 to TRBJ1-6; no clear D gene. Per the germline V gene, CDR1 is GTSNPN and CDR2 is SVGIG (reference sequence). The CDR3 extends over 15 amino acids. Between the trimmed V and J ends, which lost 4 bases and 0 bases, there was a span of 10 bases. In nucleotides, the CDR3 is TGTGCCTGGATGCGACCGAGCTCCTATAATTCACCCCTCCACTTT. Its translation: CAWMRPSSYNSPLHF.

The CDR3 loop reads CASGQRLNEKLFF. In nucleotides, the CDR3 is TGTGCCAGTGGCCAGCGACTTAATGAAAAACTGTTTTTT. This chain joins TRBV6-2 or TRBV6-3 and TRBJ1-4; unclear D gene. Germline V CDR1 and CDR2: MNHEY, SVGEGT. Trimming left V 9 bases short and J 4 bases short, with 12 bases between. This CDR3 has 13 amino acids.

This sequence joins TRBV7-9 and TRBJ2-5; D not resolved. Germline V gene lookup returns CDR1 SEHNR and CDR2 FQNEAQ (reference sequence). The CDR3 length is 14 residues. Trimming pared 0 bases from V and 2 bases from J, leaving 7 bases between. CDR3 sequence: CASSLATSQETQYF. CDR3 nucleotides: TGTGCCAGCAGCTTAGCGACTTCTCAAGAGACCCAGTACTTC.

V and J are TRBV12-3 or TRBV12-4 and TRBJ2-5, with 7 bases aligning to TRBD1. Near its end, the DNA agrees better with TRBJ2-1, so the J call may be wrong. CDR3 size: 14 residues. The CDR3 protein is CASSLGQYQETQFF. The DNA of the CDR3 is TGTGCCAGCAGTTTGGGACAGTACCAAGAGACCCAGTTCTTC.

The chain employs TRBV7-2 and TRBJ2-2, with D unclear. This CDR3 is 14 amino acids long. The V end lost 5 bases, the J end lost 0 bases, and 7 bases lay between the germline ends. Germline loops: CDR1 SGHTA, CDR2 FQGNSA. CDR3 loop: CASSPAANTGELFF. CDR3 bases: TGTGCCAGCAGCCCCGCGGCGAACACCGGGGAGCTGTTTTTT.